This T cell receptor (beta chain) appears in the sequencing data of a study of post-analysis software for immune sequencing data. On the study more broadly: The cohort encompassed relapsing-remitting, secondary progressive and progressive-relapsing multiple sclerosis disease courses.

Whole-study findings and limits: Multiple sclerosis was associated with a significant reduction in normalized Chao1 diversity relative to controls. Comparison of patients with controls showed roughly five TRBV segments more frequent in patients, TRBV5-6, TRBV5-1 and TRBV20-1 among them. F-measure co-clustering was strong for batch-matched samples.

In regard to this clonotype: What it recognizes is unknown.

Unique molecular identifiers featured in each of the TCR beta cDNA libraries. T cells numbering 1 to 10 million yielded 450,000 to 600,000 cDNA molecules. TCRdb fed the PCR reads into MiXCR, producing one record per CDR3 protein. The sample consists of around 700,000 distinct CDR3 sequences, approximately 59% of them appearing once. CDR3 size: 14 residues. The V end was cut by 2 bases, the J end by 6 bases, with 12 bases between. Germline CDR1 MNHNY, CDR2 SVGAGI (reference sequence). Source material: blood. The chain recombines TRBV6-6 with TRBJ2-3, with D unresolved. The TCR originated in a girl under 10 years old with multiple sclerosis. The CDR3, as DNA: TGTGCCAGCAGTTACGACTCAGGTGGGGATACGCAGTATTTT. Translation: CASSYDSGGDTQYF.